This record covers a single T cell receptor beta chain. The sample comes from a study of CD8 T cells in Susac syndrome. Study overall: Treatment status at blood draw for the Susac syndrome patients was therapy-naive, corticosteroids, or intravenous immunoglobulin alone.

RNA amounts of about 0.5 to 1 ug underwent reverse transcription with random hexamers. From the immunoSEQ multiplex PCR reads, TCRdb called clonotypes with MiXCR, one entry per CDR3 protein. Of fewer than 200,000 distinct CDR3 sequences in the sample, roughly 91% were seen once. Trimming left V 3 bases short and J 0 bases short, with 15 bases between. CDR1 and CDR2 (germline): LGHDT, YNNKEL (reference sequence). This CDR3 contains 18 residues. Sequencing used CD4+ T cells from PBMCs. The chain combines TRBV3-1 with TRBJ2-6; weak D call: TRBD2 (6 bases). The clonotype comes from a human donor with Susac syndrome. The DNA for the CDR3 is TGTGCCAGCAGCCAGAATTCGGCGGGACCCTCTGGGGCCAACGTCCTGACTTTC. Residues: CASSQNSAGPSGANVLTF. Drawing the rest from reference TRBV3-1 and TRBJ2-6, the complete variable domain is DTAVSQTPKYLVTQMGNDKSIKCEQNLGHDTMYWYKQDSKKFLKIMFSYNNKELIINETVPNRFSPKSPDKAHLNLHINSLELGDSAVYFCASSQNSAGPSGANVLTFGAGSRLTVL.